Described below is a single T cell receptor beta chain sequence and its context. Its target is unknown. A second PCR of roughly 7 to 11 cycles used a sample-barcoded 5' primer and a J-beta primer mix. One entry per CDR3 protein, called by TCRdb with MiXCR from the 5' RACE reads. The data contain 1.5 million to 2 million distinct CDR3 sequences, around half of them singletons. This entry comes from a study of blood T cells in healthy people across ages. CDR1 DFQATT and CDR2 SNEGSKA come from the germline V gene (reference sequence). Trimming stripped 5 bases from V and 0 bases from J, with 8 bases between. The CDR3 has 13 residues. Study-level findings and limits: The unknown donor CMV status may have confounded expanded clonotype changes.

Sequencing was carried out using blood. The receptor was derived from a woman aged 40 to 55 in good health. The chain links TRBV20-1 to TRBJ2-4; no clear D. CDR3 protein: CSAANVAKNIQYF. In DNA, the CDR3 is TGCAGTGCTGCGAACGTAGCCAAAAACATTCAGTACTTC.